This T cell receptor (beta chain) came from a study of shared clonotypes between healthy human individuals. Study in general: Donor composition was a couple of women and three men, aged 18 to 49.

With 3 bases removed from V and 2 bases from J, the gap between germline ends came to 3 bases. Germline assignment: CDR1 LNHNV and CDR2 YYDKDF (reference sequence). This CDR3 region has 12 residues. CD45RO-negative CD8 cells positively selected for CCR7 made up the naive population, which excluded terminally differentiated effector memory CD45RA+ cells. This table comes from immunoSEQ multiplex PCR, and its TCRdb copy is limited to in-frame clones, with some not included. The sample lists roughly 590,000 clones, roughly 95% occurring once. The chain recombines TRBV15 with TRBJ2-3, with D hard to call. The receptor was derived from a woman in her twenties or thirties in good health. The sample taken for sequencing was naive CD8+ T cells sorted from blood. The CDR3 sequence: CATSSDTDTQYF. CDR3 DNA sequence: TGTGCCACCAGCAGTGACACAGATACGCAGTATTTT.